The rows below give T cell receptor beta chains drawn from one sample of a study of T cell repertoires in aging, cancer and after chemotherapy. TCRdb reprocessed the multiplex PCR reads via MiXCR and lists one record per CDR3 protein. The sample lists about 15,000 distinct CDR3 sequences, approximately 50% seen once, with 10% in the top ten. The sequenced sample consisted of blood. All receptors derive from a human donor in good health. Each CDR3 is given with its conserved first and last residue. D genes are given only for firm matches. Some rows mark clone size as missing; the rest say once, few, many or name a class of expanded clone.

CDR3nt,CDR3aa,v_gene,abundance,j_gene,d_gene
TGTGCCAGCAGTGAAAAGGCCCGAAGCTCCTACAATGAGCAGTTCTTC,CASSEKARSSYNEQFF,TRBV6-1,-,TRBJ2-1,-
TGTGCCAGCTCAGCGGGAGGTGGCACAGATACGCAGTATTTT,CASSAGGGTDTQYF,TRBV19,-,TRBJ2-3,TRBD2
TGTGCCATCAGTGGAGTAGAGACTAGCGGTTCCTACGAGCAGTACTTC,CAISGVETSGSYEQYF,TRBV10-3,-,TRBJ2-7,TRBD2
TGTGCCAGCTCCACAGGGTATAGCAATCAGCCCCAGCATTTT,CASSTGYSNQPQHF,TRBV27,-,TRBJ1-5,-
TGTGCCAGCAGGAAGATCGGCTACGAGCAGTACTTC,CASRKIGYEQYF,TRBV27,-,TRBJ2-7,-
TGTGCCAGCAGCTACATGGACCAAGAGACCCAGTACTTC,CASSYMDQETQYF,TRBV6-6,-,TRBJ2-5,-
TGTGCCAGCAGCTTGGCCATAGAGAGCCAAGAGACCCAGTACTTC,CASSLAIESQETQYF,TRBV27,-,TRBJ2-5,-
TGTGCCACCAGCAGAACGGGACAGGGGGCGTACACCATATATTTT,CATSRTGQGAYTIYF,TRBV15,once,TRBJ1-3,TRBD1
TGTGCCAGTAGGCCCGCAGCCCCCAGCACAGATACGCAGTATTTT,CASRPAAPSTDTQYF,TRBV19,few,TRBJ2-3,-
TGTACCAGCAACCAGGGACAGAAAAATCAGCCCCAGCATTTT,CTSNQGQKNQPQHF,TRBV6-6,once,TRBJ1-5,TRBD1